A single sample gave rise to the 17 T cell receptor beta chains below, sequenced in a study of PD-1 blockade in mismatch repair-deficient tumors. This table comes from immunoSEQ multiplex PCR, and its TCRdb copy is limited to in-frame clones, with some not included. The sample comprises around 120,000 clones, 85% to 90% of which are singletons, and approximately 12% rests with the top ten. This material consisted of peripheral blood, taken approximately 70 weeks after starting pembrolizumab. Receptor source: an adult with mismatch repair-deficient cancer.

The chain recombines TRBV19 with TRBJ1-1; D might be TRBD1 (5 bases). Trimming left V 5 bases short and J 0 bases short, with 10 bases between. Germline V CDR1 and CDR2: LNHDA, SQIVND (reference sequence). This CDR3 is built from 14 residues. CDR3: CASSRDRLNTEAFF. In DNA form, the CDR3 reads TGTGCCAGTAGTCGGGACCGCTTGAACACTGAAGCTTTCTTT.

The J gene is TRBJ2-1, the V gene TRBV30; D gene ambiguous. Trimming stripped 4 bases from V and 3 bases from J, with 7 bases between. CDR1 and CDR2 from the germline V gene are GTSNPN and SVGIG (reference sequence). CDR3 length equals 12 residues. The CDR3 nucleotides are TGTGCCTGGAAAGAAAACTACAATGAGCAGTTCTTC. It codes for CAWKENYNEQFF.

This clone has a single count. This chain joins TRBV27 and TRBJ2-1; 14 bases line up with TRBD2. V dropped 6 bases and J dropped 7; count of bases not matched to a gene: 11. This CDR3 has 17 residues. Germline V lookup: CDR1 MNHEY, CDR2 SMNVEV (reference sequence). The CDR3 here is CASRTGTSGSSGNEQFF. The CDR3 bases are TGTGCCAGCAGAACGGGGACTAGCGGGAGCTCGGGAAATGAGCAGTTCTTC.

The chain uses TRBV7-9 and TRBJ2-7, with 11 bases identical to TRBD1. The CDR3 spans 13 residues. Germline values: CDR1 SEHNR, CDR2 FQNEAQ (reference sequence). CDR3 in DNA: TGTGCTTCAAGAGGGACAGGGGGCTACGAGCAGTACTTC. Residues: CASRGTGGYEQYF.

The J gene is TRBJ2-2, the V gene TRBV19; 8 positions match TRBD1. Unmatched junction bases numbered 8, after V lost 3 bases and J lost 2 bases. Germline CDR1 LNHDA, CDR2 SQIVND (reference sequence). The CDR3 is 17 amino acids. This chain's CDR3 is CASSMGQDYFNTGELFF. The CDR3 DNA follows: TGTGCCAGTAGTATGGGACAGGATTATTTTAACACCGGGGAGCTGTTTTTT.

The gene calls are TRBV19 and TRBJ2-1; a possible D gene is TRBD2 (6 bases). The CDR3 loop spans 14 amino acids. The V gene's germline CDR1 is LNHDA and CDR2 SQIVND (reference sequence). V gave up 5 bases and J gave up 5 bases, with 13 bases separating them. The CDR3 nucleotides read TGTGCCAGTAGTCCCCTGGGACTTCACAATGAGCAGTTCTTC. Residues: CASSPLGLHNEQFF.

Here the CDR3 reads CASSEIRGTNEQYF. For the CDR3, the DNA is TGTGCCAGCAGTGAAATACGAGGGACCAACGAGCAGTACTTC. The chain is built from TRBV2 and TRBJ2-7; D assignment may be TRBD1 or TRBD2 (5 bases each). CDR1 is SNHLY, CDR2 FYNNEI, per germline. V lost 2 bases to trimming and J lost 5 bases, with 13 bases between them. The CDR3 spans 14 residues.

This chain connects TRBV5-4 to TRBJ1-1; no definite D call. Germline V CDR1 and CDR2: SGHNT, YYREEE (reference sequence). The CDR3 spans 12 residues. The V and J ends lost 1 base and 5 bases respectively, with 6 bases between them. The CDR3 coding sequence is TGTGCCAGCAGCTTGAGAGGTACTGAAGCTTTCTTT. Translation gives CASSLRGTEAFF. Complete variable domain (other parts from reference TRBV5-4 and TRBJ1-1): ETGVTQSPTHLIKTRGQQVTLRCSSQSGHNTVSWYQQALGQGPQFIFQYYREEENGRGNFPPRFSGLQFPNYSSELNVNALELDDSALYLCASSLRGTEAFFGQGTRLTVV.

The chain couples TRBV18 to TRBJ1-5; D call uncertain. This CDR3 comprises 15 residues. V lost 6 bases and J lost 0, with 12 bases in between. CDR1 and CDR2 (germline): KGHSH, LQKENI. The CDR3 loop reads CASSHGRYSNQPQHF. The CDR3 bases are TGTGCCAGCTCCCATGGACGGTATAGCAATCAGCCCCAGCATTTT.

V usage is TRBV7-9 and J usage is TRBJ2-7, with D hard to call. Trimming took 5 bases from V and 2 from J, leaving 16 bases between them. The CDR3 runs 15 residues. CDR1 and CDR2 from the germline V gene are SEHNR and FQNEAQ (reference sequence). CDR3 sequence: CASSDPLAVAYEQYF. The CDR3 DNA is TGTGCCAGCAGCGATCCCCTCGCAGTAGCCTACGAGCAGTACTTC.

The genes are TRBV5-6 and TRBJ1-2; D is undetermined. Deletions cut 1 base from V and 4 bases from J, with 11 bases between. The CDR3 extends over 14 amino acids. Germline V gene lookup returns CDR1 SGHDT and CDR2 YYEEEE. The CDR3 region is CASSLYTDPYGYTF. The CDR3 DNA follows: TGTGCCAGCAGCTTGTATACAGACCCCTATGGCTACACCTTC.

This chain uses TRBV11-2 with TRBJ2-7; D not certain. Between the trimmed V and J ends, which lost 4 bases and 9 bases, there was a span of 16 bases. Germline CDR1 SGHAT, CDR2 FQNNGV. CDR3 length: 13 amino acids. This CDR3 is CASSSIPGSGQYF. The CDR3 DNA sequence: TGTGCCAGCAGCTCCATTCCGGGTTCCGGGCAGTACTTC.

The CDR3 nucleotides are TGTGCCAGCAGCTTGGATGGAACAAATAGCAATCAGCCCCAGCATTTT. It encodes CASSLDGTNSNQPQHF. The rearrangement joins TRBV5-5 to TRBJ1-5, with D uncertain. The CDR3 contains 16 residues. Germline V gene lookup returns CDR1 SGHKS and CDR2 YYEKEE (reference sequence). Trimming stripped 0 bases from V and 0 bases from J, with 10 bases between.

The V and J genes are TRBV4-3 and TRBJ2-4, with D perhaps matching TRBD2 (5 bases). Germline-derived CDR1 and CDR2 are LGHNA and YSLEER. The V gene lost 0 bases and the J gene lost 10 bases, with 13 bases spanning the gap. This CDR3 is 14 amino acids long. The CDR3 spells CASSQDGGADIQYF. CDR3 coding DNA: TGCGCCAGCAGCCAAGATGGAGGAGCAGATATTCAGTACTTC.

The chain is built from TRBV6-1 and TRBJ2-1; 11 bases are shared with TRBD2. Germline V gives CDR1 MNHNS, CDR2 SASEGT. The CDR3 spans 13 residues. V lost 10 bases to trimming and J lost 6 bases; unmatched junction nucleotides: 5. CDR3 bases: TGTGCCAACAAACTAGCGGGAGTCAATGAGCAGTTCTTC. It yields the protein CANKLAGVNEQFF.

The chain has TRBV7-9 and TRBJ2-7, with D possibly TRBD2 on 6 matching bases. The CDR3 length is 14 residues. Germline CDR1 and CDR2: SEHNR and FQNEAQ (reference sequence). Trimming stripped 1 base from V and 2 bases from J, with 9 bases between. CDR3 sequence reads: CASSLGGETYEQYF. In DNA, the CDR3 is TGTGCCAGCAGCTTAGGGGGGGAGACCTACGAGCAGTACTTC.

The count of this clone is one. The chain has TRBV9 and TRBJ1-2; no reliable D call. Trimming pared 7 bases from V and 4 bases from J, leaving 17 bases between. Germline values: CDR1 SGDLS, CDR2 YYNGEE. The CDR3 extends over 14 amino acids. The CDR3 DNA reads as TGTGCCAGCGACCTTGATGGGGTTGGCTATGGCTACACCTTC. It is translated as CASDLDGVGYGYTF.